The rows below give T cell receptor beta chains drawn from one sample of a study of low-dose radiotherapy and immunotherapy resistance in tumors. TCRdb reanalysed the reads using MiXCR and keeps one entry per CDR3 protein. Found here are 40,000 or so distinct CDR3 sequences, around 21% of them singletons; the top ten hold 8% to 9.5%. The material sequenced was PBMCs, taken after low-dose radiotherapy plus immunotherapy. The receptor set was obtained from a female donor with ovarian cancer. Both conserved end residues are part of each CDR3. The order of the fields is J gene, D gene, V gene, CDR3 protein. A D gene is named only where the DNA matches it firmly.

TRBJ2-1,.,TRBV13,CASSLDSYNEQFF
TRBJ2-1,TRBD1,TRBV12-3/TRBV12-4,CASSPGQGDSYNEQFF
TRBJ1-5,.,TRBV15,CATSREVGAGNQPQHF
TRBJ1-2,.,TRBV6-2/TRBV6-3,CASRKSEDGFYGYTF
TRBJ1-2,.,TRBV10-3,CAISEAGPYGYTF
TRBJ2-4,TRBD2,TRBV5-5,CVSSLRTSGNLGNIQYF
TRBJ1-6,TRBD1,TRBV3-1,CASSQEVGGTAYSPLHF
TRBJ1-1,.,TRBV18,CASSPPEQKAFF
TRBJ1-2,.,TRBV19,CASSIAQGGGYTF
TRBJ1-6,TRBD1,TRBV7-9,CASSSPRDSLYNSPLHF
TRBJ2-3,.,TRBV5-1,CASSIDSGTDTQYF
TRBJ2-7,.,TRBV5-1,CASSLRGNSYEQYF
TRBJ2-5,.,TRBV10-3,CAIREGETQYF
TRBJ2-7,.,TRBV3-1,CASSRDGRTYEQYF
TRBJ2-7,.,TRBV28,CASRVQGDEQYF
TRBJ2-2,.,TRBV7-8,CASSLGPGRLATGELFF
TRBJ1-6,TRBD1,TRBV3-1,CASSPRTGSYNSPLHF
TRBJ2-2,.,TRBV5-1,CASSLGQPTGELFF
TRBJ1-1,.,TRBV27,CASRIPGLTNTEAFF
TRBJ2-7,.,TRBV18,CASSSGGTYEQYF
TRBJ2-2,.,TRBV11-2,CASSLELGFGGELFF
TRBJ1-6,.,TRBV19,CASREMDSSYNSPLHF
TRBJ2-1,.,TRBV10-3,CAISERGGGDEQFF
TRBJ1-2,.,TRBV29-1,CSVDGGPINYGYTF
TRBJ2-7,TRBD1,TRBV5-6,CASSSTGVPEQYF
TRBJ2-7,TRBD1,TRBV19,CASSIVTGGTYEQYF
TRBJ2-3,.,TRBV12-5,CASGLVLSQHPDTQYF
TRBJ2-5,.,TRBV30,CAWSETGEETQYF
TRBJ2-7,TRBD1,TRBV10-3,CAISDNLQGYEQYF
TRBJ2-2,TRBD1,TRBV11-1,CASSPWTGANTGELFF
TRBJ2-5,.,TRBV9,CASSPSIVETQYF
TRBJ1-1,TRBD1,TRBV10-2,CASLGQGRTSSAFF
TRBJ2-3,.,TRBV20-1,CSARPGGHTDTQYF
TRBJ1-2,TRBD1,TRBV19,CASSGQGGNYGYTF
TRBJ2-7,.,TRBV29-1,CSALGQASYEQYF
TRBJ1-1,.,TRBV20-1,CSARDARGIEAFF
TRBJ2-7,.,TRBV29-1,CSVERGNYEQYF
TRBJ1-1,TRBD1,TRBV7-9,CASSSTGGAVTEAFF